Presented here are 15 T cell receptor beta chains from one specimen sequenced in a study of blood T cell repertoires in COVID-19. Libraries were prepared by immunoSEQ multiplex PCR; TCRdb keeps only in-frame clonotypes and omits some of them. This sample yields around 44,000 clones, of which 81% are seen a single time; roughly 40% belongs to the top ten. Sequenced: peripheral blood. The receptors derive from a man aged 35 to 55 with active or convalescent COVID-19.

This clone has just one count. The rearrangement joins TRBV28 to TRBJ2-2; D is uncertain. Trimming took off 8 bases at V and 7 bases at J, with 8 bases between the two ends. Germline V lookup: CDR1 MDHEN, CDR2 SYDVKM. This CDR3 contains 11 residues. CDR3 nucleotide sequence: TGTGCCAGCGGAGAGGTCGGGGAGCTGTTTTTT. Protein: CASGEVGELFF.

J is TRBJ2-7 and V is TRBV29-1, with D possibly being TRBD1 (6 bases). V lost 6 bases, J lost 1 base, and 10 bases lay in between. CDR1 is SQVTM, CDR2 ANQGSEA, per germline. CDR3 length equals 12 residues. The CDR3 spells CSVRGQSYEQYF. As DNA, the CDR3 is TGCAGCGTCCGTGGACAGTCCTACGAGCAGTACTTC.

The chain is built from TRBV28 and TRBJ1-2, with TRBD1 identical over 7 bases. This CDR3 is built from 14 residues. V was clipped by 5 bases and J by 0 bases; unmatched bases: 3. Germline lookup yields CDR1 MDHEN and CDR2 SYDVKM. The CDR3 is CASSRTGPNYGYTF. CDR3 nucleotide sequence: TGTGCCAGCAGTAGGACAGGACCTAACTATGGCTACACCTTC.

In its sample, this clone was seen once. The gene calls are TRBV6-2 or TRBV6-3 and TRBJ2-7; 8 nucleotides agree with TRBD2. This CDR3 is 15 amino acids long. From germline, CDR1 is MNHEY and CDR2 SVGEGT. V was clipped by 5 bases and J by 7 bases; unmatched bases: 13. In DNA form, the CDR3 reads TGTGCCAGCAGTCCAGGGACTAGTGGGCTTCGTGAGCAGTACTTC. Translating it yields CASSPGTSGLREQYF.

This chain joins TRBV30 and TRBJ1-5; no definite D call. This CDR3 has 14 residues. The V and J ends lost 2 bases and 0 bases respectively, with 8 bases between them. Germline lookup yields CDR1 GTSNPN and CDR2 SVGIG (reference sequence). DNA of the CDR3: TGTGCCTGGAGTAGGAGTAATAGCAATCAGCCCCAGCATTTT. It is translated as CAWSRSNSNQPQHF.

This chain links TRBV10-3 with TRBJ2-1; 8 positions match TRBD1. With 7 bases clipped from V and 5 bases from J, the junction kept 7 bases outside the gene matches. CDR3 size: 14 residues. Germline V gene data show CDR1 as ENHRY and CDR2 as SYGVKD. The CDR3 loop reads CAITARDRNNEQFF. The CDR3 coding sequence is TGTGCCATCACCGCCCGGGACAGGAACAATGAGCAGTTCTTC.

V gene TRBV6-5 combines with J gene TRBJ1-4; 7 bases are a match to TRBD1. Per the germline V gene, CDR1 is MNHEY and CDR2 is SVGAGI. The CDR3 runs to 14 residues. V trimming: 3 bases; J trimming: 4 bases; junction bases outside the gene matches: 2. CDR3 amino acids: CASSYDRVNEKLFF. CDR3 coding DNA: TGTGCCAGCAGTTATGACAGGGTTAATGAAAAACTGTTTTTT.

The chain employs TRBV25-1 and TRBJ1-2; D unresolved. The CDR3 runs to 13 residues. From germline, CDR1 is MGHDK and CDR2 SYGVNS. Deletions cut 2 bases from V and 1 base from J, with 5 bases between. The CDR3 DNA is TGTGCCAGCAGTGAAGGGCATAACTATGGCTACACCTTC. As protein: CASSEGHNYGYTF.

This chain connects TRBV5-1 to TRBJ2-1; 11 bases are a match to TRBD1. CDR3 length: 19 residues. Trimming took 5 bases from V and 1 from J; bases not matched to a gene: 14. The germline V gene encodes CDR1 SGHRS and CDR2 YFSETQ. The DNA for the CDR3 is TGCGCCAGCAGTTCCGGGACAGGGGGTATCATCTTGTCCTACAATGAGCAGTTCTTC. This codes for CASSSGTGGIILSYNEQFF.

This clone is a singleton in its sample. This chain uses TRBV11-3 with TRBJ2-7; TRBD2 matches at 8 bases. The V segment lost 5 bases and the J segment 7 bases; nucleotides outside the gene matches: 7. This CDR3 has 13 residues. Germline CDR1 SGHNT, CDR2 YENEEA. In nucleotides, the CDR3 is TGTGCCAGCAGCCTACCCCCGGGGGGGGAGCAGTACTTC. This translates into CASSLPPGGEQYF.

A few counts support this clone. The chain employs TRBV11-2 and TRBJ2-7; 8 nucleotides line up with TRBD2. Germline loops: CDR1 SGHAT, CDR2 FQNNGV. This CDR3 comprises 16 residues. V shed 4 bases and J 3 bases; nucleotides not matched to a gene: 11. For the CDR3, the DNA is TGTGCCAGCAGCTCCCCCCCCACTAGCGGTGGCTACGAGCAGTACTTC. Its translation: CASSSPPTSGGYEQYF.

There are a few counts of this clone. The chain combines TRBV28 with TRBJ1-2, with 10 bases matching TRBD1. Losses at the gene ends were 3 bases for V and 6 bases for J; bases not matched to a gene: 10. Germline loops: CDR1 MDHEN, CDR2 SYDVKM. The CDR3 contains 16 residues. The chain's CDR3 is CASSLVPGQGHDGYTF. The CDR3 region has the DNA TGTGCCAGCAGTTTGGTCCCGGGACAGGGGCACGATGGCTACACCTTC.

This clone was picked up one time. The CDR3 bases are TGTGCCAGCAGCGCCACACAGGGGGCCGGCGTTAAGACTGAAGCTTTCTTT. Translated, it gives CASSATQGAGVKTEAFF. The chain links TRBV7-6 to TRBJ1-1, with TRBD1 matching over 9 bases. CDR1 SGHVS and CDR2 FNYEAQ come from the germline V gene. V lost 5 bases, J lost 5 bases, and 15 bases stayed unmatched. The CDR3 length is 17 residues.

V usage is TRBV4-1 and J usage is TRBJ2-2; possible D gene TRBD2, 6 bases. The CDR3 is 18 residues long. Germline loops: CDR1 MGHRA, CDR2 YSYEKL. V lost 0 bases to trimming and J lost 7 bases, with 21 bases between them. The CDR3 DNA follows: TGCGCCAGCAGCCAAGATCTTTTCGGTCTAGCGCAGGGCGGGGAGCTGTTTTTT. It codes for CASSQDLFGLAQGGELFF.

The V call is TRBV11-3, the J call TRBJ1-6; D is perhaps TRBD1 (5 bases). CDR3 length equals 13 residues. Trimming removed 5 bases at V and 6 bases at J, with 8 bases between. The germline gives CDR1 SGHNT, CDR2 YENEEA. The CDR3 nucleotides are TGTGCCAGCAGCAGACAGCTTAATTCACCCCTCCACTTT. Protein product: CASSRQLNSPLHF.